This T cell receptor (beta chain) originates from a study of preoperative IRX-2 immunotherapy in early breast cancer. Germline CDR1 reads SGHTS; CDR2 reads YDEGEE. The CDR3 has 11 amino acids. V lost 5 bases and J 6 bases, leaving 6 bases between the germline ends. Libraries were prepared by immunoSEQ multiplex PCR; TCRdb keeps only in-frame clonotypes and omits some of them. The sample has about 24,000 clones; approximately 90% are singletons. Treatment given: preoperative locoregional IRX-2 cytokine immunotherapy. The clonotype was recovered from a human donor with breast cancer. This chain uses TRBV5-8 with TRBJ2-1, with D uncertain. This specimen consisted of tumor tissue, obtained after IRX-2 immunotherapy. Here the CDR3 reads CASRLGNEQFF. In DNA form, the CDR3 reads TGTGCCAGCAGGCTGGGCAATGAGCAGTTCTTC. Using reference TRBV5-8 and TRBJ2-1 for the parts outside the CDR3, the full variable domain is EAGVTQSPTHLIKTRGQQATLRCSPISGHTSVYWYQQALGLGLQFLLWYDEGEERNRGNFPPRFSGRQFPNYSSELNVNALELEDSALYLCASRLGNEQFFGPGTRLTVL.